Following are 5 T cell receptor beta chains from one sample sequenced in a study of blood T cell repertoires in COVID-19. Profiling relied on immunoSEQ multiplex PCR, and the TCRdb table lists in-frame clones only, not all of them. This sample has a few hundred thousand clones, with 88% found just once. Material for sequencing was peripheral blood. These TCRs come from a woman aged 45-60 years with COVID-19, enrolled during active disease.

The chain combines TRBV7-9 with TRBJ1-1; D call uncertain. Germline CDR1 reads SEHNR; CDR2 reads FQNEAQ (reference sequence). V was pared by 5 bases and J by 3 bases, with 13 bases between. This CDR3 is 14 amino acids long. In DNA, the CDR3 is TGTGCCAGCAGCCCAAGGCAGGCCTACACTGAAGCTTTCTTT. Its translation is CASSPRQAYTEAFF.

The chain joins TRBV5-5 to TRBJ2-6; D remains ambiguous. This CDR3 comprises 12 residues. The ends were cut back, 0 bases at V and 13 bases at J, with 8 bases in the middle. Looked up from germline, CDR1 is SGHKS and CDR2 is YYEKEE (reference sequence). The CDR3, as DNA: TGTGCCAGCAGCTTGGGAGACTCAGTCCTGACTTTC. Translated, it gives CASSLGDSVLTF. Full variable domain (remainder filled in from reference TRBV5-5 and TRBJ2-6): DAGVTQSPTHLIKTRGQQVTLRCSPISGHKSVSWYQQVLGQGPQFIFQYYEKEERGRGNFPDRFSARQFPNYSSELNVNALLLGDSALYLCASSLGDSVLTFGAGSRLTVL.

The chain recombines TRBV27 with TRBJ1-4; 11 bases align to TRBD1. The germline gives CDR1 MNHEY, CDR2 SMNVEV (reference sequence). V was clipped by 5 bases and J by 7 bases; unmatched bases: 3. The CDR3 contains 14 residues. CDR3 sequence reads: CASSPGTGGEKLFF. CDR3 coding DNA: TGTGCCAGCAGTCCCGGGACAGGGGGTGAAAAACTGTTTTTT.

The CDR3 DNA follows: TGTGCCAGCAGTTTCGGCGGGGGCATGACTTTC. Protein product: CASSFGGGMTF. The genes are TRBV12-3 or TRBV12-4 and TRBJ2-6; D possibly corresponds to TRBD2 (7 bases). This CDR3 region has 11 residues. Trimming left V 3 bases short and J 17 bases short, with 11 bases between.

The chain carries TRBV5-6 and TRBJ1-1; TRBD1 is a possible D gene (6 bases). V was pared by 3 bases and J by 0 bases, with 18 bases between. Germline values: CDR1 SGHDT, CDR2 YYEEEE. The CDR3 runs to 17 residues. The DNA for the CDR3 is TGTGCCAGCAGCTGGAAACAGGGCCTCCTTATGAACACTGAAGCTTTCTTT. This codes for CASSWKQGLLMNTEAFF. Full variable domain (remainder filled in from reference TRBV5-6 and TRBJ1-1): DAGVTQSPTHLIKTRGQQVTLRCSPKSGHDTVSWYQQALGQGPQFIFQYYEEEERQRGNFPDRFSGHQFPNYSSELNVNALLLGDSALYLCASSWKQGLLMNTEAFFGQGTRLTVV.